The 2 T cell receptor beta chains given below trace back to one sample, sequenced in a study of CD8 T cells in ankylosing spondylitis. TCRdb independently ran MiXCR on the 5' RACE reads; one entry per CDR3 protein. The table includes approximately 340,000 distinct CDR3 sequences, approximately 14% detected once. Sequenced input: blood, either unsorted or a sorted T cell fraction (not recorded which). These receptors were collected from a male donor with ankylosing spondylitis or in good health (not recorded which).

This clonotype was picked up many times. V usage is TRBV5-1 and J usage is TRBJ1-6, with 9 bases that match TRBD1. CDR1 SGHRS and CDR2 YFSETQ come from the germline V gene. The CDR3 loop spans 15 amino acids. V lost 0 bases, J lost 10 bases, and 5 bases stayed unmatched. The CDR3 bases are TGCGCCAGCAGCTTGGCGGGGACAGGGCAATCACCCCTCCACTTT. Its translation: CASSLAGTGQSPLHF.

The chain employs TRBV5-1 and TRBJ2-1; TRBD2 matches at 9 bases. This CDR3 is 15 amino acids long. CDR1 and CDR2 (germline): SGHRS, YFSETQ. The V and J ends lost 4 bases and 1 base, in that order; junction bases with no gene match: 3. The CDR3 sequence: CASSKSGGSYNEQFF. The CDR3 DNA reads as TGCGCCAGCAGCAAAAGCGGGGGGTCCTACAATGAGCAGTTCTTC.